Shown below are 17 T cell receptor beta chains from a single sample sequenced in a study of blood T cell repertoires in COVID-19. Sequencing used immunoSEQ multiplex PCR; TCRdb keeps in-frame clones, though not all of them. Of around 250,000 clones in the sample, roughly 80% were seen once. Sequencing was done on a sample of peripheral blood. The origin of the receptors is a young woman with acute or convalescent COVID-19.

This clone has a handful of counts. This sequence joins TRBV4-1 and TRBJ2-1, with 7 positions matching TRBD2. This CDR3 contains 16 residues. The V gene's germline CDR1 is MGHRA and CDR2 YSYEKL. Trimming took 1 base from V and 10 from J; bases not matched to a gene: 13. CDR3 region: CASSQARGRAKVEQFF. The DNA of the CDR3 is TGCGCCAGCAGCCAAGCTCGGGGGAGGGCCAAGGTGGAGCAGTTCTTC.

J is TRBJ2-7 and V is TRBV6-2 or TRBV6-3, with TRBD1 as a possible D gene (5 bases). The V and J ends lost 0 bases and 2 bases respectively, with 17 bases between them. The CDR3 extends over 17 amino acids. Germline CDR1 reads MNHEY; CDR2 reads SVGEGT. The CDR3 coding sequence is TGTGCCAGCAGTTACTCTTGGGCAGGGATTGAAACCTACGAGCAGTACTTC. Amino acids: CASSYSWAGIETYEQYF.

The V gene is TRBV6-5, the J gene TRBJ2-3, with D perhaps matching TRBD1 (5 bases). V gave up 6 bases and J gave up 2 bases, with 12 bases separating them. The CDR3 spans 14 residues. Germline CDR1 is MNHEY and CDR2 is SVGAGI. CDR3 region: CASRYGHDTDTQYF. The CDR3 region has the DNA TGTGCCAGCAGATATGGACATGACACAGATACGCAGTATTTT.

The CDR3 loop reads CASSRQGANSGANVLTF. The CDR3 DNA sequence: TGTGCCAGCAGCCGACAGGGGGCAAACTCTGGGGCCAACGTCCTGACTTTC. The chain is built from TRBV6-6 and TRBJ2-6; 10 positions match TRBD1. Germline V gene data show CDR1 as MNHNY and CDR2 as SVGAGI (reference sequence). V was clipped by 6 bases and J by 0 bases; unmatched bases: 5. This CDR3 spans 17 amino acids.

The V call is TRBV10-3, the J call TRBJ2-3, with TRBD2 identical over 13 bases. The germline CDR1 and CDR2 sequences are ENHRY and SYGVKD. Trimming cost V 0 bases and J 3 bases; bases outside gene matches: 0. The CDR3 has 16 amino acids. CDR3 nucleotides: TGTGCCATCAGTGAGTCGGGACTAGCGGGGACAGATACGCAGTATTTT. This gives the protein CAISESGLAGTDTQYF.

V is TRBV9 and J is TRBJ2-7, with 10 positions matching TRBD2. From germline, CDR1 is SGDLS and CDR2 YYNGEE. J gave up 3 bases and V 4 bases, and 4 bases lay outside the gene matches. The CDR3 length is 14 residues. Here the CDR3 DNA reads TGTGCCAGCAGCCCTCGGACTAGCGGCTACGAGCAGTACTTC. Its protein product is CASSPRTSGYEQYF.

Here the CDR3 DNA reads TGTGCCAGCAGTTACCCCAAATCACCCCTCCACTTT. Translated, it gives CASSYPKSPLHF. The chain has TRBV6-2 or TRBV6-3 and TRBJ1-6; D ambiguous. Germline CDR1 MNHEY, CDR2 SVGEGT. Trimming cost V 2 bases and J 10 bases, with 6 bases left between them. The CDR3 runs 12 residues.

This clone was seen only a few times. V usage is TRBV19 and J usage is TRBJ2-5; D unresolved. Trimming took off 5 bases at V and 5 bases at J, with 12 bases between the two ends. The length of the CDR3 is 13 residues. CDR1 LNHDA and CDR2 SQIVND come from the germline V gene (reference sequence). CDR3 DNA sequence: TGTGCCAGTAGTCGTGGGCTGCCCGAGACCCAGTACTTC. Translating it yields CASSRGLPETQYF. The full variable domain, in which reference TRBV19 and TRBJ2-5 provide the parts outside the CDR3, is DGGITQSPKYLFRKEGQNVTLSCEQNLNHDAMYWYRQDPGQGLRLIYYSQIVNDFQKGDIAEGYSVSREKKESFPLTVTSAQKNPTAFYLCASSRGLPETQYFGPGTRLLVL.

The chain uses TRBV14 and TRBJ2-2; possibly TRBD1 for D (6 bases). The CDR3 runs 14 residues. V was clipped by 4 bases and J by 2 bases, with 8 bases between them. Germline-derived CDR1 and CDR2 are SGHDN and FVKESK. The CDR3 sequence is CASSRDINTGELFF. In DNA form, the CDR3 reads TGTGCCAGCAGCCGGGACATAAACACCGGGGAGCTGTTTTTT.

The J gene is TRBJ2-1, the V gene TRBV7-9; tentative D call: TRBD1 (7 bases). Germline V gene lookup returns CDR1 SEHNR and CDR2 FQNEAQ (reference sequence). The CDR3 contains 15 residues. The ends were cut back, 7 bases at V and 9 bases at J, with 22 bases in the middle. CDR3 in amino acids: CASIKSGQEGGEQFF. The CDR3 DNA follows: TGTGCCAGCATCAAGAGTGGACAGGAGGGTGGTGAGCAGTTCTTC.

The chain is built from TRBV19 and TRBJ1-1; D is ambiguous. Trimming stripped 10 bases from V and 6 bases from J, with 21 bases between. The CDR3 spans 14 residues. The germline CDR1 and CDR2 sequences are LNHDA and SQIVND (reference sequence). The CDR3 region is CATNVLDGVAEAFF. CDR3 nucleotides: TGTGCCACTAACGTCCTTGACGGGGTAGCTGAAGCTTTCTTT.

V usage is TRBV6-5 and J usage is TRBJ1-4; possible D gene TRBD1, 5 bases. CDR3 length: 15 amino acids. Trimming cost V 0 bases and J 8 bases, with 13 bases left between them. Germline assignment: CDR1 MNHEY and CDR2 SVGAGI. The CDR3: CASSYSFRDQEKLFF. DNA for the CDR3: TGTGCCAGCAGTTACTCGTTCAGGGATCAGGAAAAACTGTTTTTT.

The gene calls are TRBV19 and TRBJ1-3; possible D gene TRBD1, 6 bases. The CDR3 contains 18 residues. Between the trimmed V and J ends, which lost 0 bases and 4 bases, there was a span of 19 bases. The germline V gene has CDR1 LNHDA and CDR2 SQIVND (reference sequence). CDR3 protein: CASSIDLSGQGRGNTIYF. The CDR3 bases are TGTGCCAGTAGTATAGATCTATCCGGGCAGGGGAGAGGAAACACCATATATTTT.

The chain employs TRBV19 and TRBJ2-7; no definite D call. This CDR3 has 13 residues. Germline CDR1 LNHDA, CDR2 SQIVND (reference sequence). Trimming took 3 bases from V and 4 from J, leaving 10 bases between them. The CDR3, as DNA: TGTGCCAGTAGTATCTACCCCTATTACGAGCAGTACTTC. Its translation is CASSIYPYYEQYF.

The sample holds one count of this clone. The chain links TRBV19 to TRBJ1-2, with TRBD1 matching over 7 bases. V was clipped by 1 base and J by 2 bases; unmatched bases: 4. The V gene's germline CDR1 is LNHDA and CDR2 SQIVND (reference sequence). The CDR3 covers 15 residues. CDR3 in amino acids: CASSIVPGGNYGYTF. Written as DNA, the CDR3 is TGTGCCAGTAGTATAGTCCCAGGGGGAAACTATGGCTACACCTTC.

The chain carries TRBV29-1 and TRBJ1-2; TRBD1 aligns across 8 bases. Germline trimming cut 4 bases from V and 8 bases from J; bases unmatched to any gene: 0. The CDR3 spans 10 residues. CDR1 SQVTM and CDR2 ANQGSEA come from the germline V gene. The CDR3 region has the DNA TGCAGCGTTGGGGACAGGGGCTACACCTTC. It translates to CSVGDRGYTF.

The J gene is TRBJ2-7, the V gene TRBV7-3; 8 bases are shared with TRBD2. Germline CDR1 is SGHTA and CDR2 is FQGTGA. The trim removed 1 base at V and 4 bases at J, leaving 18 bases unmatched. The CDR3 runs 19 residues. The CDR3 region is CASSLIPTLIAGSSYEQYF. In nucleotides, the CDR3 is TGTGCCAGCAGCTTAATTCCCACGTTAATAGCGGGAAGCTCTTACGAGCAGTACTTC.